This T cell receptor beta chain was captured in a study of response to subunit inactivated influenza vaccine. TCRdb used MiXCR to reprocess the RT-PCR reads, holding one entry per CDR3 protein. The data contain over 750,000 distinct CDR3 sequences, approximately 22% of them singletons. This clonotype has just a few counts. Its antigen is undetermined. Study-wide results and limits: Authors suggested that a seasonal influenza vaccination recruits few new T cells each time.

CDR1 and CDR2 (germline): SGHKS, YYEKEE (reference sequence). Unmatched junction bases numbered 16, after V lost 2 bases and J lost 4 bases. The CDR3 has 18 amino acids. The source is a man between 45 and 60 years old who received an inactivated influenza vaccine. The V and J genes are TRBV5-5 and TRBJ1-1; 8 nucleotides agree with TRBD1. The sequencing here drew on PBMCs from blood, taken roughly 5 days after vaccination. The CDR3 DNA reads TGTGCCAGCAGCTTCCCACGGAGTTACAGGGGGGCGGGCACTGAAGCTTTCTTT. This gives the protein CASSFPRSYRGAGTEAFF.